Presented here are 2 T cell receptor beta chains from one specimen sequenced in a study of blood T cell repertoires in COVID-19. Using immunoSEQ multiplex PCR, the repertoire was profiled, and TCRdb retains in-frame clones only, with some absent. Among about 270,000 clones listed, under 90% were seen once. The sample was peripheral blood. These receptors came from a woman between 55 and 75 years old with active or convalescent COVID-19.

CDR3 sequence reads: CASSVALGVVTGELFF. The CDR3 nucleotides are TGTGCCAGCAGCGTAGCTCTAGGGGTTGTCACCGGGGAGCTGTTTTTT. V usage is TRBV9 and J usage is TRBJ2-2, with a tentative D call TRBD1 (5 bases). Trimming removed 0 bases from V and 4 bases from J, with 13 bases in between. CDR1 is SGDLS and CDR2 is YYNGEE in the germline V gene. This CDR3 comprises 16 residues.

The chain is built from TRBV6-5 and TRBJ2-2; weak D call: TRBD1 (5 bases). Trimming removed 6 bases at V and 4 bases at J, with 15 bases between. The CDR3 sequence is 15 residues long. CDR1 is MNHEY, CDR2 SVGAGI, per germline. This CDR3 reads CASSLGVQLTGELFF. CDR3 coding DNA: TGTGCCAGCAGCCTAGGGGTGCAACTCACCGGGGAGCTGTTTTTT.